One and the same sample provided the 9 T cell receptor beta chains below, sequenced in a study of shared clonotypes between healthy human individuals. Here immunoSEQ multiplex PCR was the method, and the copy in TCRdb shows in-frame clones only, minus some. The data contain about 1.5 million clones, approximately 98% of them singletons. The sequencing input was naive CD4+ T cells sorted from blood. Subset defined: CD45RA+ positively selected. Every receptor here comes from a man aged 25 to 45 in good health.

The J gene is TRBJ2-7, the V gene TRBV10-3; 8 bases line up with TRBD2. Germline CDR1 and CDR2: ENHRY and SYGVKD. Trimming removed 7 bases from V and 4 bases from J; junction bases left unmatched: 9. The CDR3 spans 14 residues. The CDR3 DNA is TGTGCCATCAAGGGAAGCGGGAGTGGGTACGAGCAGTACTTC. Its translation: CAIKGSGSGYEQYF.

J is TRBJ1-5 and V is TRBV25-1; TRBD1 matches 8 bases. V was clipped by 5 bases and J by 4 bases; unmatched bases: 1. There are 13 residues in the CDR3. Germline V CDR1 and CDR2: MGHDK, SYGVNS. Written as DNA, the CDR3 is TGTGCCAGCAGTACAGGGGGTAATCAGCCCCAGCATTTT. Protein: CASSTGGNQPQHF.

The CDR3 region has the DNA TGTGCCAGCAGTTCCTATACAGCGATCGATGGGGAAACTGAAGCTTTCTTT. Its protein is CASSSYTAIDGETEAFF. The rearrangement joins TRBV28 to TRBJ1-1; D gene unclear. The length of the CDR3 is 17 residues. Deletions cut 4 bases from V and 5 bases from J, with 23 bases between. Germline V gene data show CDR1 as MDHEN and CDR2 as SYDVKM.

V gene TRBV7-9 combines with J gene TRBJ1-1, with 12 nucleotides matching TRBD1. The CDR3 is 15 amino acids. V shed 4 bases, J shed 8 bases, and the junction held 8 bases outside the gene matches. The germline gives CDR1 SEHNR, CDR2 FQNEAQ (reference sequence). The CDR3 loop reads CASSSRDRGQTEAFF. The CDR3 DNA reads TGTGCCAGCAGCTCCCGGGACAGGGGGCAAACGGAAGCTTTCTTT.

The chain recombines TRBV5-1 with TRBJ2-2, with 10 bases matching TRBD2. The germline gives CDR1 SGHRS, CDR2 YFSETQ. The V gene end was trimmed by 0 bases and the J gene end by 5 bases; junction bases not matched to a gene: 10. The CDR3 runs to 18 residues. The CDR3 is CASSLAASSGRSTGELFF. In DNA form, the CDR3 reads TGCGCCAGCAGCTTGGCCGCGTCTAGCGGGAGATCTACCGGGGAGCTGTTTTTT.

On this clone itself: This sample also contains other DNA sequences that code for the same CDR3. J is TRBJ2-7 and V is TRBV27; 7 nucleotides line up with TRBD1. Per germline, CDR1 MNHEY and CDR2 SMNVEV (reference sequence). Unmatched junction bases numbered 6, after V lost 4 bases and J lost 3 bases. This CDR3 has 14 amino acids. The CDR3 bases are TGTGCCAGCAGTTCCCGGACAGGAGGCTACGAGCAGTACTTC. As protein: CASSSRTGGYEQYF.

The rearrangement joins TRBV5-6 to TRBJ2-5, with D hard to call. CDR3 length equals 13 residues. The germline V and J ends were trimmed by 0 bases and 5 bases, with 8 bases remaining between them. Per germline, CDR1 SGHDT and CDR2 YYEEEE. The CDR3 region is CASSLGSLETQYF. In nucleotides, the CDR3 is TGTGCCAGCAGCTTGGGGAGTCTGGAGACCCAGTACTTC.

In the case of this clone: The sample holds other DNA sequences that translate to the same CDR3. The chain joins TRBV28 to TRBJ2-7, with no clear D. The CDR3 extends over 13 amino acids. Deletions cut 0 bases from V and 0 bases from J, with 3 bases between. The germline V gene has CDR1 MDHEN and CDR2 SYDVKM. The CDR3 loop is CASSLWDSYEQYF. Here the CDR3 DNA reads TGTGCCAGCAGTTTATGGGACTCCTACGAGCAGTACTTC.

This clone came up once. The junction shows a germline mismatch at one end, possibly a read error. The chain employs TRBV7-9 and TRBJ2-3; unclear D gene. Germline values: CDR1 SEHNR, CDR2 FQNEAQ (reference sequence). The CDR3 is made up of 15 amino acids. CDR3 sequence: CASSLDGVSTDTQYF. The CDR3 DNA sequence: TGTGCCAGCAGCTTAGATGGTGTTAGCACGGATACGCAGTATTTT.